These 9 T cell receptor beta chains originate from one sample sequenced in a study of blood T cell repertoires in COVID-19. Sequencing was performed with immunoSEQ multiplex PCR; in TCRdb, only in-frame clones are kept and a portion is missing. The sample has about 210,000 clones; almost 85% are singletons. The source material was peripheral blood. The receptor set was obtained from a woman between 40 and 50 years old with acute or convalescent COVID-19.

The rearrangement links TRBV4-2 to TRBJ1-6; 8 nucleotides line up with TRBD1. Looked up from germline, CDR1 is LGHNA and CDR2 is YNFKEQ. The CDR3 contains 16 residues. Trimming removed 3 bases from V and 8 bases from J; junction bases left unmatched: 9. The CDR3 DNA reads as TGTGCCAGCAGCCATCGCCAGGACAGGGTTCATTCACCCCTCCACTTT. It encodes CASSHRQDRVHSPLHF.

This clone came up once. The chain combines TRBV7-6 with TRBJ2-3, with 11 bases fitting TRBD1. V lost 5 bases and J lost 4; bases outside the gene matches: 17. This CDR3 contains 19 residues. Germline CDR1 SGHVS, CDR2 FNYEAQ. CDR3 region: CASSPTVRTGGARADTQYF. The DNA of the CDR3 is TGTGCCAGCAGCCCCACCGTAAGGACAGGGGGCGCTAGGGCAGATACGCAGTATTTT.

DNA of the CDR3: TGTGCCAGCAGCATCGGCAGGGGTGACGAGCAGTACTTC. Protein: CASSIGRGDEQYF. V is TRBV25-1 and J is TRBJ2-7; possible D gene TRBD1, 6 bases. The V end was cut by 6 bases, the J end by 5 bases, with 14 bases between. Germline CDR1 MGHDK, CDR2 SYGVNS. This CDR3 comprises 13 residues.

The chain joins TRBV19 to TRBJ1-5; D not certain. Trimming stripped 6 bases from V and 0 bases from J, with 12 bases between. This CDR3 has 15 residues. Germline values: CDR1 LNHDA, CDR2 SQIVND (reference sequence). The CDR3 loop reads CASSPQRDSNQPQHF. The CDR3 DNA follows: TGTGCCAGTAGCCCTCAGAGGGATAGCAATCAGCCCCAGCATTTT.

The V gene is TRBV6-6, the J gene TRBJ1-6; possibly TRBD1 for D (5 bases). This CDR3 spans 12 amino acids. V lost 2 bases and J 15 bases, leaving 11 bases between the germline ends. Germline-derived CDR1 and CDR2 are MNHNY and SVGAGI (reference sequence). The CDR3 region has the DNA TGTGCCAGCAGTTACGACAGCTTTATCCTCCACTTT. Its translation is CASSYDSFILHF.

This rearrangement joins TRBV10-2 to TRBJ2-5, with TRBD2 matching over 16 bases. CDR1 WSHSY and CDR2 SAAADI come from the germline V gene. V lost 4 bases and J lost 5; bases outside the gene matches: 4. This CDR3 comprises 16 residues. The CDR3 sequence is CASSAGLAGGRETQYF. CDR3 coding DNA: TGCGCCAGCAGTGCGGGACTAGCGGGGGGGCGTGAGACCCAGTACTTC.

In this sample, this clone turned up a few times. The chain joins TRBV9 to TRBJ1-3, with D possibly matching TRBD1 (6 bases). Germline V gene data show CDR1 as SGDLS and CDR2 as YYNGEE. This CDR3 has 15 residues. Deletions cut 2 bases from V and 4 bases from J, with 13 bases between. CDR3: CASSVAGTPGNTIYF. In DNA, the CDR3 is TGTGCCAGCAGCGTGGCCGGGACACCCGGAAACACCATATATTTT.

This CDR3 is CASSQIAGTGPSYEQYF. The CDR3, as DNA: TGCGCCAGCAGCCAAATTGCCGGGACAGGACCCTCCTACGAGCAGTACTTC. This sequence joins TRBV4-3 and TRBJ2-7, with 8 bases that match TRBD1. The CDR3 is made up of 17 amino acids. The germline V gene has CDR1 LGHNA and CDR2 YSLEER. Trimming at V came to 2 bases and at J to 0 bases, leaving 9 bases not matched to a gene.

This chain links TRBV15 with TRBJ2-5; D perhaps matches TRBD1 (6 bases). The CDR3 is made up of 18 amino acids. CDR1 and CDR2 (germline): LNHNV, YYDKDF (reference sequence). V dropped 3 bases and J dropped 0 bases, with 20 bases sitting between them. CDR3 protein: CATSSPPKDRMYQETQYF. The CDR3, as DNA: TGTGCCACCAGCAGCCCCCCGAAGGACAGAATGTACCAAGAGACCCAGTACTTC.